These 2 T cell receptor beta chains originate from one sample sequenced in a study of shared clonotypes between healthy human individuals. Clones were sequenced by immunoSEQ multiplex PCR, and TCRdb holds only the in-frame ones, with some missing. The sample carries about 2.4 million clones, 93% recorded once. The sequenced material came from naive CD4+ T cells from PBMCs. Sample subset: CD45RA+ positively selected. All receptors come from a young man in good health. Some clones in this sample may be carry-over from other donors' samples.

This chain links TRBV7-2 with TRBJ2-3, with a possible D match to TRBD2 (6 bases). The CDR3 length is 15 residues. The V end was cut by 1 base, the J end by 1 base, with 9 bases between. Per the germline V gene, CDR1 is SGHTA and CDR2 is FQGNSA. The CDR3 is CASSLEASGTDTQYF. The DNA for the CDR3 is TGTGCCAGCAGCTTAGAGGCTAGCGGCACAGATACGCAGTATTTT. Based on the CDR3 plus reference TRBV7-2 and TRBJ2-3, the full variable domain is GAGVSQSPSNKVTEKGKDVELRCDPISGHTALYWYRQSLGQGLEFLIYFQGNSAPDKSGLPSDRFSAERTGGSVSTLTIQRTQQEDSAVYLCASSLEASGTDTQYFGPGTRLTVL.

The V call is TRBV5-1, the J call TRBJ2-7; D not resolved. This CDR3 is built from 14 residues. V was trimmed by 0 bases and J by 4 bases, leaving 11 bases between them. Germline V gene data show CDR1 as SGHRS and CDR2 as YFSETQ. The chain's CDR3 is CASSLDIYPYEQYF. Here the CDR3 DNA reads TGCGCCAGCAGCTTGGACATTTACCCATACGAGCAGTACTTC.